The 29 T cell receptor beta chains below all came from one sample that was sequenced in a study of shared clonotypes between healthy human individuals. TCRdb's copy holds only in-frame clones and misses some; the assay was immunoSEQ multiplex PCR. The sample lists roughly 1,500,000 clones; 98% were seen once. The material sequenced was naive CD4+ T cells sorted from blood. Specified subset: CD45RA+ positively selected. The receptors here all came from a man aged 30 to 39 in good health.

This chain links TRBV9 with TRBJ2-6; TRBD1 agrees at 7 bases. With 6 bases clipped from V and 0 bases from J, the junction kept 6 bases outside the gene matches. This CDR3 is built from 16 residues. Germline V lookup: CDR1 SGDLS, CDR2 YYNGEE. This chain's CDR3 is CASTGTVLSGANVLTF. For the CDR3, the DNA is TGTGCCAGCACCGGGACAGTCCTCTCTGGGGCCAACGTCCTGACTTTC.

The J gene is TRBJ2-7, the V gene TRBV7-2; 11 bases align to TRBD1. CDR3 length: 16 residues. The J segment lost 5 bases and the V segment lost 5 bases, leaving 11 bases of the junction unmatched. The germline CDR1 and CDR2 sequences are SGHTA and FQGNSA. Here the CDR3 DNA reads TGTGCCAGCAGCCCAGGACAGGGGGCAGGGAGCAACGAGCAGTACTTC. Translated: CASSPGQGAGSNEQYF.

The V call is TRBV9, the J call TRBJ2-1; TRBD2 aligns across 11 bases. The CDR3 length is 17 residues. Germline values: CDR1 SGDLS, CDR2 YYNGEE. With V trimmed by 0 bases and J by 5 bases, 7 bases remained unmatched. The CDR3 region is CASSVDGGTSGHNEQFF. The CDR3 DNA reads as TGTGCCAGCAGCGTAGATGGCGGGACTAGCGGACACAATGAGCAGTTCTTC.

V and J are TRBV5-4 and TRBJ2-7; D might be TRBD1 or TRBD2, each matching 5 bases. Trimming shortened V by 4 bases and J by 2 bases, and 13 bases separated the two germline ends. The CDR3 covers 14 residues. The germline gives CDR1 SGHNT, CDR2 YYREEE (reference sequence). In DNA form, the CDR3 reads TGTGCCAGCAGCGTGGGGGAAGGGGCCTACGAGCAGTACTTC. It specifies CASSVGEGAYEQYF.

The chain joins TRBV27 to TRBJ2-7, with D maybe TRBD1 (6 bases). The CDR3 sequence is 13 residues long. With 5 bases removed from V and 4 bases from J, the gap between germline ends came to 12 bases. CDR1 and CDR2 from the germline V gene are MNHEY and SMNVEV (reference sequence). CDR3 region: CASSPGQLYEQYF. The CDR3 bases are TGTGCCAGCAGTCCCGGACAGTTATACGAGCAGTACTTC.

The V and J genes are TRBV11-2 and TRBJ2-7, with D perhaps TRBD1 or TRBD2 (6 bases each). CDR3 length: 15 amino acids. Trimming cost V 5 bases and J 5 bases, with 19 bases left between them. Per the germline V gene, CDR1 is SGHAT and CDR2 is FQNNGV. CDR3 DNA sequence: TGTGCCAGCAGCCCCGAAGGGCAGGGGAGGAACGAGCAGTACTTC. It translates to CASSPEGQGRNEQYF.

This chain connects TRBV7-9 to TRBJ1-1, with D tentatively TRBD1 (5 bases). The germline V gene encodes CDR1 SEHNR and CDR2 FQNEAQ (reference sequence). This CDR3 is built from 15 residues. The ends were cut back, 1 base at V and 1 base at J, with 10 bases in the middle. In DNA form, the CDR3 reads TGTGCCAGCAGCTTAGAGGGGCAGGGGAACACTGAAGCTTTCTTT. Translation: CASSLEGQGNTEAFF.

The CDR3 sequence is CASSDPPEEQFF. The CDR3 nucleotides are TGTGCCAGCAGTGACCCGCCCGAGGAGCAGTTCTTC. The chain joins TRBV25-1 to TRBJ2-1; D gene uncertain. The germline V and J ends were trimmed by 3 bases and 10 bases, with 10 bases remaining between them. The germline CDR1 and CDR2 sequences are MGHDK and SYGVNS. The CDR3 has 12 residues.

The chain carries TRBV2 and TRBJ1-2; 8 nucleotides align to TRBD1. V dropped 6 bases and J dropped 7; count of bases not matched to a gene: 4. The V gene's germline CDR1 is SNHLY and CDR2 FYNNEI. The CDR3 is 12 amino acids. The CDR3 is CASRDRVSGYTF. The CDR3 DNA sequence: TGTGCCAGCAGGGACAGGGTTAGTGGCTACACCTTC.

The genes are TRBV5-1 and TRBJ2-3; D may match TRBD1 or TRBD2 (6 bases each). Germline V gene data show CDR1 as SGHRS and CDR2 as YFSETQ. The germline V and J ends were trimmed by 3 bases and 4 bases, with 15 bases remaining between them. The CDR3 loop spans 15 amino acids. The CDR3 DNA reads TGCGCCAGCAGCTCGGAGGGGGTTGGCGCAGATACGCAGTATTTT. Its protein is CASSSEGVGADTQYF. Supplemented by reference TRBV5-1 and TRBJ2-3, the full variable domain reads KAGVTQTPRYLIKTRGQQVTLSCSPISGHRSVSWYQQTPGQGLQFLFEYFSETQRNKGNFPGRFSGRQFSNSRSEMNVSTLELGDSALYLCASSSEGVGADTQYFGPGTRLTVL.

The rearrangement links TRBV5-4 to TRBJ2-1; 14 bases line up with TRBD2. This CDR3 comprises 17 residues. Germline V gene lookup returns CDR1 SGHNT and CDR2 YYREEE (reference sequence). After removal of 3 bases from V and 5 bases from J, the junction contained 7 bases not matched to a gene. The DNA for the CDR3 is TGTGCCAGCAGCTCCGGACTAGCGGGAGGACTGAACAATGAGCAGTTCTTC. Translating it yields CASSSGLAGGLNNEQFF.

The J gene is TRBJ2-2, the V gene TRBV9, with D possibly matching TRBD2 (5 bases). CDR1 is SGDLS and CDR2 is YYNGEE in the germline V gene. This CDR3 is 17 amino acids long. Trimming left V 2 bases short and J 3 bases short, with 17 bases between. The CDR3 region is CASSVTSAGPDTGELFF. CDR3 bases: TGTGCCAGCAGCGTCACCTCCGCGGGCCCCGACACCGGGGAGCTGTTTTTT.

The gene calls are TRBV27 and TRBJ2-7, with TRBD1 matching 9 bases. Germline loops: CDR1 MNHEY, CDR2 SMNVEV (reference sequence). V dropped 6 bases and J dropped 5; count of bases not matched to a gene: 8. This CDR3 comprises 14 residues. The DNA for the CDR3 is TGTGCCAGCAGCGGGAGGACAGGGGCCCACGAGCAGTACTTC. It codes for CASSGRTGAHEQYF.

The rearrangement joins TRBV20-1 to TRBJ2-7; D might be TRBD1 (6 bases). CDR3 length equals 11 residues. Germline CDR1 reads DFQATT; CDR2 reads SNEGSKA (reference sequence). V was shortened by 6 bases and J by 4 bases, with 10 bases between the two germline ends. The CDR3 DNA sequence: TGCAGTGCAGCACAGGGTTACGAGCAGTACTTC. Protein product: CSAAQGYEQYF.

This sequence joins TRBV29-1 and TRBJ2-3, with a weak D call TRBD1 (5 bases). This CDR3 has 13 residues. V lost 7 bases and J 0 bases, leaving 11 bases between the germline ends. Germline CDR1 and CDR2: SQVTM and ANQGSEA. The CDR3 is CSDRTSSTDTQYF. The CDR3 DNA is TGCAGCGACAGGACATCTAGCACAGATACGCAGTATTTT.

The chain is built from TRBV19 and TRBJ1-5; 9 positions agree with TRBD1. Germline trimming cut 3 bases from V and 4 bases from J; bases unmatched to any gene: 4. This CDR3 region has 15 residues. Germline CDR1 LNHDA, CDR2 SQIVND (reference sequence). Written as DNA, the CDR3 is TGTGCCAGTAGTATCGGGACAGGGAGGAATCAGCCCCAGCATTTT. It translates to CASSIGTGRNQPQHF.

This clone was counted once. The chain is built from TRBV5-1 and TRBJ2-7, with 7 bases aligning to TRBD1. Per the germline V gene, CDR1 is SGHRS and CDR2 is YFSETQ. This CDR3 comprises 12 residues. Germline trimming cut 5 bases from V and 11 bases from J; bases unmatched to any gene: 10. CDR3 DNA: TGCGCCAGCAGTGAACAGGGGTCCCTAAAGTACTTC. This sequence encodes CASSEQGSLKYF. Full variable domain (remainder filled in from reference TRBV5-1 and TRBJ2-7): KAGVTQTPRYLIKTRGQQVTLSCSPISGHRSVSWYQQTPGQGLQFLFEYFSETQRNKGNFPGRFSGRQFSNSRSEMNVSTLELGDSALYLCASSEQGSLKYFGPGTRLTVT.

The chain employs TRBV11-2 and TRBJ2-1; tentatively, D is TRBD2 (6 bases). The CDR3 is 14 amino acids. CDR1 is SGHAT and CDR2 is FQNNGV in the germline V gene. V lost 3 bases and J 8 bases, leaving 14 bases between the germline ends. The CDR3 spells CASSFSEGMDEQFF. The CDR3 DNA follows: TGTGCCAGCAGCTTTTCGGAGGGTATGGATGAGCAGTTCTTC.

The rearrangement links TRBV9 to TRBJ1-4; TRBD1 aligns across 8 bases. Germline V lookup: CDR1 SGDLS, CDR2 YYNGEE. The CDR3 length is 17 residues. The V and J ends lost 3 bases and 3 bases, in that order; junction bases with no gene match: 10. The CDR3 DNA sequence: TGTGCCAGCAGCGCTCTAGGACAGGGCCAACCTAATGAAAAACTGTTTTTT. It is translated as CASSALGQGQPNEKLFF.

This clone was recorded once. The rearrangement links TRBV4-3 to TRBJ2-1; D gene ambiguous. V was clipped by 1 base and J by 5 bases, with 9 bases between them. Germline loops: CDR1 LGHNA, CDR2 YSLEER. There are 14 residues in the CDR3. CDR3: CASSQGFRNNEQFF. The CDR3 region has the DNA TGCGCCAGCAGCCAAGGATTCCGAAACAATGAGCAGTTCTTC.

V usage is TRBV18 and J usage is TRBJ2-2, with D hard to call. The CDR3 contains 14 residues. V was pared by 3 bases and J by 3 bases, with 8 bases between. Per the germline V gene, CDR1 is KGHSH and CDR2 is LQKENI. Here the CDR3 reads CASSPLQHTGELFF. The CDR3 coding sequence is TGTGCCAGCTCACCGTTACAGCACACCGGGGAGCTGTTTTTT.

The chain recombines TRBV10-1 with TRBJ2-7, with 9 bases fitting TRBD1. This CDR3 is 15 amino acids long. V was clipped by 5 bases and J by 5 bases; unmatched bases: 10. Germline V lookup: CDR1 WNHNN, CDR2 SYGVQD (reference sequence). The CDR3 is CASSKAGTGYDEQYF. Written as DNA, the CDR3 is TGCGCCAGCAGTAAAGCCGGGACAGGGTACGACGAGCAGTACTTC.

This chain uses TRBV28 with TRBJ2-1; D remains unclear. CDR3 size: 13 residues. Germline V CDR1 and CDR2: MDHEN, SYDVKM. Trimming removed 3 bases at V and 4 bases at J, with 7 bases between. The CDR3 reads CASSFPGYNEQFF. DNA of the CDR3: TGTGCCAGCAGTTTTCCCGGGTACAATGAGCAGTTCTTC.

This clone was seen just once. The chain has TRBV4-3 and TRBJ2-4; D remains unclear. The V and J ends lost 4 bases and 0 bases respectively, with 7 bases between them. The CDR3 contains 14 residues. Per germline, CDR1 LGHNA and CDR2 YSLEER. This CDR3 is CASSPGSAKNIQYF. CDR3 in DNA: TGCGCCAGCAGCCCGGGTTCAGCCAAAAACATTCAGTACTTC.

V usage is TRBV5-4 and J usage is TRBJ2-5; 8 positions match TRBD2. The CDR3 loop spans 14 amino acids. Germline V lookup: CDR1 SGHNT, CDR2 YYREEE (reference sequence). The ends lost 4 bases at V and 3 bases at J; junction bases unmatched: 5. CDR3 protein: CASSRPGLEETQYF. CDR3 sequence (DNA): TGTGCCAGCAGCCGCCCGGGACTAGAAGAGACCCAGTACTTC. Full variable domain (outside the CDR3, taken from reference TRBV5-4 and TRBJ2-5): ETGVTQSPTHLIKTRGQQVTLRCSSQSGHNTVSWYQQALGQGPQFIFQYYREEENGRGNFPPRFSGLQFPNYSSELNVNALELDDSALYLCASSRPGLEETQYFGPGTRLLVL.

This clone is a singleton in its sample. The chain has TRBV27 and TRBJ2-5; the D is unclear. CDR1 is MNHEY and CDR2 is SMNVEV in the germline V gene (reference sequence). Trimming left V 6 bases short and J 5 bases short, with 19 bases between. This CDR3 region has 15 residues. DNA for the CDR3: TGTGCCAGCAGCACCGGATATCATCGTCATGAGACCCAGTACTTC. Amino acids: CASSTGYHRHETQYF.

The DNA for the CDR3 is TGTGCCAGCAGCCGGGGGGGCAATGAGCAGTTCTTC. It encodes CASSRGGNEQFF. The rearrangement links TRBV7-2 to TRBJ2-1; 8 bases agree with TRBD2. The length of the CDR3 is 12 residues. Germline loops: CDR1 SGHTA, CDR2 FQGNSA. V lost 5 bases and J lost 6; bases outside the gene matches: 0.

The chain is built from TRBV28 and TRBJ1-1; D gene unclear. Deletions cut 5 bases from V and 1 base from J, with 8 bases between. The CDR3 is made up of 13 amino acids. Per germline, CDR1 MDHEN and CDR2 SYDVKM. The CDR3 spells CASSVRGNTEAFF. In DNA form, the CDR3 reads TGTGCCAGCAGTGTCCGAGGGAACACTGAAGCTTTCTTT.

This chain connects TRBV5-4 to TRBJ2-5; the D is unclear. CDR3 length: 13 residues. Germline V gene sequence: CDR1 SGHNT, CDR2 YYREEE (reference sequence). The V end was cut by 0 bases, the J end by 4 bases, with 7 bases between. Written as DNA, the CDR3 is TGTGCCAGCAGCTTGGCCCCGCGAGAGACCCAGTACTTC. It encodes CASSLAPRETQYF.